The 18 T cell receptor beta chains in this list originate from one sample, sequenced in a study of CD8+CD57+ T cells in acquired aplastic anemia. For CDR3 and TCR beta VDJ profiling, genomic DNA was the template used. MiXCR was run by TCRdb on the reads, yielding one entry per CDR3 protein. The table records about 180,000 distinct CDR3 sequences, roughly 48% of them present only once. Patients chosen for sequencing had shown CD8+CD57+ cell expansion by flow cytometry. Sequenced sample: sorted CD4+, CD8+, or CD8+CD57+ T cells (not recorded which) from PBMCs. These receptors all come from a human donor with aplastic anemia.

The chain recombines TRBV29-1 with TRBJ2-1; 9 bases are a match to TRBD2. CDR1 is SQVTM, CDR2 ANQGSEA, per germline. The CDR3 length is 12 residues. V shed 5 bases and J 7 bases; nucleotides not matched to a gene: 3. CDR3 protein: CSVLAGANEQFF. CDR3 bases: TGCAGCGTTTTAGCGGGAGCAAATGAGCAGTTCTTC.

The sample holds many counts of this clonotype. The chain uses TRBV9 and TRBJ2-6, with TRBD1 matching over 8 bases. The CDR3 extends over 17 amino acids. CDR1 and CDR2 (germline): SGDLS, YYNGEE. V lost 6 bases, J lost 0 bases, and 8 bases stayed unmatched. The CDR3 nucleotides read TGTGCCAGCACCCGGGACAGGTTACTCTCTGGGGCCAACGTCCTGACTTTC. This codes for CASTRDRLLSGANVLTF.

In this sample, this clonotype turned up many times. The rearrangement links TRBV2 to TRBJ2-5; TRBD1 matches at 7 bases. Looked up from germline, CDR1 is SNHLY and CDR2 is FYNNEI. The trim removed 9 bases at V and 1 base at J, leaving 2 bases unmatched. The CDR3 covers 12 residues. The CDR3 here is CASGTVQETQYF. CDR3 DNA: TGTGCCAGTGGGACAGTCCAAGAGACCCAGTACTTC.

V gene TRBV15 combines with J gene TRBJ1-6; the D gene is possibly TRBD1 (6 bases). V lost 1 base and J lost 7, with 11 bases in between. Per germline, CDR1 LNHNV and CDR2 YYDKDF (reference sequence). The CDR3 length is 15 residues. The chain's CDR3 is CATSRGGTTNSPLHF. CDR3 DNA: TGTGCCACCAGCAGAGGAGGGACAACGAATTCACCCCTCCACTTT.

This clonotype was seen more than once but under ten times. DNA for the CDR3: TGTGCCACCAGCACCGGACAGTGGGATAATGAAAAACTGTTTTTT. This encodes CATSTGQWDNEKLFF. This chain links TRBV15 with TRBJ1-4; D is perhaps TRBD1 (6 bases). This CDR3 has 15 residues. Between the trimmed V and J ends, which lost 4 bases and 4 bases, there was a span of 13 bases. Germline CDR1 LNHNV, CDR2 YYDKDF (reference sequence).

V usage is TRBV27 and J usage is TRBJ1-3; D may be TRBD1 (5 bases). CDR1 and CDR2 (germline): MNHEY, SMNVEV (reference sequence). The V and J ends lost 7 bases and 2 bases respectively, with 12 bases between them. CDR3 length: 14 residues. The CDR3 nucleotides are TGTGCCAGCACCAGGGAGGGACCTGGAAACACCATATATTTT. Its protein is CASTREGPGNTIYF.

This clonotype was seen many times. The chain is built from TRBV15 and TRBJ1-1; D is ambiguous. Germline CDR1 LNHNV, CDR2 YYDKDF (reference sequence). CDR3 length equals 13 residues. V lost 5 bases and J 1 base, leaving 8 bases between the germline ends. The CDR3 region has the DNA TGTGCCACCAGCTCAAAAGGGAACACTGAAGCTTTCTTT. Translated: CATSSKGNTEAFF. Using reference TRBV15 and TRBJ1-1 for the parts outside the CDR3, the full variable domain is DAMVIQNPRYQVTQFGKPVTLSCSQTLNHNVMYWYQQKSSQAPKLLFHYYDKDFNNEADTPDNFQSRRPNTSFCFLDIRSPGLGDTAMYLCATSSKGNTEAFFGQGTRLTVV.

This sequence joins TRBV7-7 and TRBJ2-1; 12 bases agree with TRBD1. The length of the CDR3 is 15 residues. The junction had 7 bases not matched to a gene; V was cut back by 6 bases and J by 7 bases. The germline gives CDR1 SSHAT, CDR2 FNYEAQ (reference sequence). The CDR3 spells CASSSGTGGRNEQFF. As DNA, the CDR3 is TGTGCCAGCAGTTCCGGGACAGGGGGCAGGAATGAGCAGTTCTTC.

The chain combines TRBV12-5 with TRBJ1-1; TRBD1 agrees at 7 bases. The germline gives CDR1 LGHNT, CDR2 FRNRAP. CDR3 length: 15 amino acids. V was clipped by 4 bases and J by 2 bases; unmatched bases: 7. Written as DNA, the CDR3 is TGTGCTAGTGGTTCAGGGGACAGAAAAAACACTGAAGCTTTCTTT. It yields the protein CASGSGDRKNTEAFF.

This clonotype was recorded many times. The gene calls are TRBV6-1 and TRBJ2-7; 8 nucleotides align to TRBD1. Germline V lookup: CDR1 MNHNS, CDR2 SASEGT. This CDR3 region has 14 residues. The V gene end was trimmed by 2 bases and the J gene end by 1 base; junction bases not matched to a gene: 1. The CDR3 DNA is TGTGCCAGCAGTGAAACAGGGGGGTCCTACGAGCAGTACTTC. Protein sequence: CASSETGGSYEQYF.

This chain links TRBV7-8 with TRBJ1-2; 7 positions match TRBD1. The CDR3 is made up of 14 amino acids. Germline V gene data show CDR1 as SGHVS and CDR2 as FQNEAQ. Trimming cost V 2 bases and J 2 bases; bases outside gene matches: 2. CDR3 coding DNA: TGTGCCAGCAGCTTAAGGGGGCCGAACTATGGCTACACCTTC. Its protein is CASSLRGPNYGYTF.

This sequence joins TRBV29-1 and TRBJ1-2; 11 nucleotides line up with TRBD1. V was pared by 4 bases and J by 8 bases, with 9 bases of the junction left unmatched. The V gene's germline CDR1 is SQVTM and CDR2 ANQGSEA. This CDR3 region has 14 residues. The CDR3 DNA reads as TGCAGCGTTGGGGGGACAGGGGGATCGCGGGGCTACACCTTC. Encoded protein: CSVGGTGGSRGYTF.

This chain uses TRBV2 with TRBJ1-2, with D possibly being TRBD1 (5 bases). The CDR3 covers 13 residues. The V and J ends lost 4 bases and 4 bases respectively, with 10 bases between them. Germline V lookup: CDR1 SNHLY, CDR2 FYNNEI. The CDR3 DNA reads as TGTGCCAGCAGTGCACGGGGGGGCTATGGCTACACCTTC. Amino acids: CASSARGGYGYTF.

The rearrangement uses TRBV5-1 and TRBJ1-6; 8 bases fit TRBD1. Germline CDR1 SGHRS, CDR2 YFSETQ. The V and J ends lost 2 bases and 6 bases, in that order; junction bases with no gene match: 10. This CDR3 contains 17 residues. The CDR3 region has the DNA TGCGCCAGCAGCTTAACAGGGGGACGAACCTCTAATTCACCCCTCCACTTT. It encodes CASSLTGGRTSNSPLHF.

CDR3 in amino acids: CASSTRDTGPYEQYF. DNA of the CDR3: TGTGCCAGCAGCACCCGGGACACCGGCCCCTACGAGCAGTACTTC. V is TRBV5-5 and J is TRBJ2-7, with D possibly TRBD1 on 6 matching bases. V lost 4 bases and J 2 bases, leaving 16 bases between the germline ends. Germline CDR1 reads SGHKS; CDR2 reads YYEKEE (reference sequence). This CDR3 region has 15 residues.

This clonotype appeared many times. The V gene is TRBV20-1, the J gene TRBJ1-2; TRBD1 matches 11 bases. CDR3 length: 14 amino acids. Germline CDR1 DFQATT, CDR2 SNEGSKA (reference sequence). Losses at the gene ends were 3 bases for V and 7 bases for J; bases not matched to a gene: 7. This CDR3 reads CSASLGTGGSGYTF. CDR3 bases: TGCAGTGCTAGCTTAGGGACAGGGGGAAGTGGCTACACCTTC.

This clonotype was recorded at least ten times. This chain links TRBV3-1 with TRBJ2-7, with 12 bases identical to TRBD2. The CDR3 extends over 14 amino acids. Germline CDR1 and CDR2: LGHDT and YNNKEL (reference sequence). The V gene end was trimmed by 4 bases and the J gene end by 3 bases; junction bases not matched to a gene: 1. The DNA of the CDR3 is TGTGCCAGCAGCCGACTAGCGGGGGTCTACGAGCAGTACTTC. Protein sequence: CASSRLAGVYEQYF.

This clonotype was observed at least ten times. V is TRBV20-1 and J is TRBJ1-3, with 8 bases fitting TRBD1. After removal of 3 bases from V and 0 bases from J, the junction contained 10 bases not matched to a gene. Germline V gene lookup returns CDR1 DFQATT and CDR2 SNEGSKA (reference sequence). The CDR3 has 17 amino acids. In nucleotides, the CDR3 is TGCAGTGCTAGTAACCAGGGGGCTTTTATCTCTGGAAACACCATATATTTT. Protein: CSASNQGAFISGNTIYF.